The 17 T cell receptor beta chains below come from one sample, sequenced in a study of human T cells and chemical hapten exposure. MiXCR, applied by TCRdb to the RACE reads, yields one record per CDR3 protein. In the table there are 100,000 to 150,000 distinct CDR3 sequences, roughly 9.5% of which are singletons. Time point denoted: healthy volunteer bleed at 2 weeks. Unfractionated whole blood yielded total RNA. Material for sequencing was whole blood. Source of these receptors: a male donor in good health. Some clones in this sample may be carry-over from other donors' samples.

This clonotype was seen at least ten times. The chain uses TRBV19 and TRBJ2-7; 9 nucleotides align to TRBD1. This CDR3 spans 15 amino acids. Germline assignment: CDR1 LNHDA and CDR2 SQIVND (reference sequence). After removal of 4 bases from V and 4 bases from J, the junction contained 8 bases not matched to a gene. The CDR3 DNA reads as TGTGCCAGTAGTACAACAGGGGGCGTTTCGTACGAGCAGTACTTC. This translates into CASSTTGGVSYEQYF.

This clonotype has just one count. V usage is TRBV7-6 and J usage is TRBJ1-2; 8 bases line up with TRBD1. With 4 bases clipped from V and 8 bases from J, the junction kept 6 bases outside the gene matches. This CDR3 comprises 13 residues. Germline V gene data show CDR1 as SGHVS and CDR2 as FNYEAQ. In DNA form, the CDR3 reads TGTGCCAGCAGCTCAAGGACAGGGAGCGGCTACACCTTC. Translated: CASSSRTGSGYTF.

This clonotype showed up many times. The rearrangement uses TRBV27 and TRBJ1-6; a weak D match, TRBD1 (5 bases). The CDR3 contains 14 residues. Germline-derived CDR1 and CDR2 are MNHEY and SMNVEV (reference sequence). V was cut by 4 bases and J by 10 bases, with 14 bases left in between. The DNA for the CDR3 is TGTGCCAGCAGTTGGGGGGGAAGGGAATCACCCCTCCACTTT. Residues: CASSWGGRESPLHF.

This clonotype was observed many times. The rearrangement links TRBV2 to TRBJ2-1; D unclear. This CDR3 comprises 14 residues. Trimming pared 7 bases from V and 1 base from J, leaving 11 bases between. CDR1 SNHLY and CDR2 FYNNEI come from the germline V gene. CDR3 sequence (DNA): TGTGCCAGCATTGGGGAAAGGTCCTACAATGAGCAGTTCTTC. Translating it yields CASIGERSYNEQFF.

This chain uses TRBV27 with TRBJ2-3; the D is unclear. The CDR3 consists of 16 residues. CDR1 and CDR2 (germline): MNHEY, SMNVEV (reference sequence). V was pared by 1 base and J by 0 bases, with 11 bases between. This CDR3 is CASSLLLALSTDTQYF. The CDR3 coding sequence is TGTGCCAGCAGTTTATTGCTGGCCCTAAGCACAGATACGCAGTATTTT.

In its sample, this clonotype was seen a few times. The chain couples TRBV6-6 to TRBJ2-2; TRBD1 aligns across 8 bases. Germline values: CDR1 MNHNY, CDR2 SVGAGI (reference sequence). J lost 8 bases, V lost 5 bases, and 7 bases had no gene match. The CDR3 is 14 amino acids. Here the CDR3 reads CASSTRTGKGELFF. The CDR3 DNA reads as TGTGCCAGCAGTACTAGGACAGGGAAAGGGGAGCTGTTTTTT.

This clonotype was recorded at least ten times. The CDR3 bases are TGTGCCAGCAGCTCGTGGGACAGGGAAGAGACCCAGTACTTC. It codes for CASSSWDREETQYF. This rearrangement joins TRBV5-5 to TRBJ2-5; 9 bases agree with TRBD1. The CDR3 consists of 14 residues. Trimming took 3 bases from V and 3 from J; bases not matched to a gene: 3. Germline CDR1 reads SGHKS; CDR2 reads YYEKEE (reference sequence).

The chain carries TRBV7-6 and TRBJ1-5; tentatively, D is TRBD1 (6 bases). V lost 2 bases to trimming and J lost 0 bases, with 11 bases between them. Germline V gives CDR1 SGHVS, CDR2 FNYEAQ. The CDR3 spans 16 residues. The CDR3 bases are TGTGCCAGCAGCTTATCGGACAGACTTAGCAATCAGCCCCAGCATTTT. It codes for CASSLSDRLSNQPQHF.

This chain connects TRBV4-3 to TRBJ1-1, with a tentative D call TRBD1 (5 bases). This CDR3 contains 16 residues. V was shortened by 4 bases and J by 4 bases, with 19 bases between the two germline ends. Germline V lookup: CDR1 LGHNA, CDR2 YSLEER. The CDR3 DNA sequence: TGCGCCAGCAGCCGAACGCTGGGACCCCAGGCCACTGAAGCTTTCTTT. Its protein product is CASSRTLGPQATEAFF.

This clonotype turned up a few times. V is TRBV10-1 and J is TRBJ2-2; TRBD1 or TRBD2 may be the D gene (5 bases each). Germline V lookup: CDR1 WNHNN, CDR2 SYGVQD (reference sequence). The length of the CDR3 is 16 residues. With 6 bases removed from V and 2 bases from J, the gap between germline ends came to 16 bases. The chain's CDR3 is CASSGEWGDNTGELFF. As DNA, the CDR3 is TGCGCCAGCAGCGGGGAATGGGGCGATAACACCGGGGAGCTGTTTTTT.

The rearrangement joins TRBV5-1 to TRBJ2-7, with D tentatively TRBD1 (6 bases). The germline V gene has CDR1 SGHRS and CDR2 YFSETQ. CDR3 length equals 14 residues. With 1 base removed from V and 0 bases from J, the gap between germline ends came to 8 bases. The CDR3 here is CASSLTGTSYEQYF. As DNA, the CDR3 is TGCGCCAGCAGCTTGACAGGGACCTCCTACGAGCAGTACTTC. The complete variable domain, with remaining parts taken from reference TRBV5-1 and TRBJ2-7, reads KAGVTQTPRYLIKTRGQQVTLSCSPISGHRSVSWYQQTPGQGLQFLFEYFSETQRNKGNFPGRFSGRQFSNSRSEMNVSTLELGDSALYLCASSLTGTSYEQYFGPGTRLTVT.

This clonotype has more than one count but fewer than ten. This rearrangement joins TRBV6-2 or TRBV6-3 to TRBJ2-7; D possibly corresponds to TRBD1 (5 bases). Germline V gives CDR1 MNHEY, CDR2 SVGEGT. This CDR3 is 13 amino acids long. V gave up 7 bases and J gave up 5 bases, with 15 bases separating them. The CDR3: CASTTRAGNEQYF. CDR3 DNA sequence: TGTGCCAGCACCACCAGGGCAGGGAACGAGCAGTACTTC.

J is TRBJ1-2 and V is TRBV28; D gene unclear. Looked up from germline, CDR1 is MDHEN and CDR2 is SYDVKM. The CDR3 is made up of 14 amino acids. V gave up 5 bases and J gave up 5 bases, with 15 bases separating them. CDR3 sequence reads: CASSTPGGIYGYTF. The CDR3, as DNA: TGTGCCAGCAGTACCCCCGGAGGGATATATGGCTACACCTTC.

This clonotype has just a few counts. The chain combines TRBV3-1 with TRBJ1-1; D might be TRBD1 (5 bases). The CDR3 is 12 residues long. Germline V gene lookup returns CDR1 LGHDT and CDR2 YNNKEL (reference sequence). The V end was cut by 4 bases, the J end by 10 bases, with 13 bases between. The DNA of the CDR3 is TGTGCCAGCAGCCCCCCAAGGGGAAGAGCTTTCTTT. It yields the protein CASSPPRGRAFF.

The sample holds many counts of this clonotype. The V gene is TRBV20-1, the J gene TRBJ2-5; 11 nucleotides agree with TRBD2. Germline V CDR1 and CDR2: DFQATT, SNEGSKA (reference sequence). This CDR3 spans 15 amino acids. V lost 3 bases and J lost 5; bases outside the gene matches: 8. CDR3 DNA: TGCAGTGCTAGCGTAGCGGGGGGGCCTGGGGAGACCCAGTACTTC. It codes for CSASVAGGPGETQYF.

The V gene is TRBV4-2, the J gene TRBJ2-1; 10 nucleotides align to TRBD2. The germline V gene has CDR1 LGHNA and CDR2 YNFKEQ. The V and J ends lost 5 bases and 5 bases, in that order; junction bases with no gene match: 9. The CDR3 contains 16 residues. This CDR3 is CASSSTTSGLDNEQFF. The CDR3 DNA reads TGTGCCAGCAGCTCGACGACTAGCGGGTTAGACAATGAGCAGTTCTTC.

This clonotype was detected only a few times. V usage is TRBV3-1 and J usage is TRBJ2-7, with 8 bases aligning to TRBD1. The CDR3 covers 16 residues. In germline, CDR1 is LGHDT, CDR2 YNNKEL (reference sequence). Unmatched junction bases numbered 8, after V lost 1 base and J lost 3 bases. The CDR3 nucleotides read TGTGCCAGCAGCCAAGCTTCGGACAGGGCTTACTACGAGCAGTACTTC. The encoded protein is CASSQASDRAYYEQYF.